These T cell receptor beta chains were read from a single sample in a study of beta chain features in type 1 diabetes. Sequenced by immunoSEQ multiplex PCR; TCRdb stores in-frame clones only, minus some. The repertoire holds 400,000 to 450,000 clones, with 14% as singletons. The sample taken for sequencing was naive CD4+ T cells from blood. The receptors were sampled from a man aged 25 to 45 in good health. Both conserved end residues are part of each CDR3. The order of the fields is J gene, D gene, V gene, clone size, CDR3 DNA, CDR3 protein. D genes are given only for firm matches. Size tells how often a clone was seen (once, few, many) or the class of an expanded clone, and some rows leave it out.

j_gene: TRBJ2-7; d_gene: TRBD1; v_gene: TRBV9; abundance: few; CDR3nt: TGTGCCAGCAGCGTAGGGACAGGTAACTCCTACGAGCAGTACTTC; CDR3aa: CASSVGTGNSYEQYF
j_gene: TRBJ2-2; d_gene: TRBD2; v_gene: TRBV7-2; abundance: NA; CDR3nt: TGTGCCAGCAGCCTCCGGTGGAGCGGGAGAAAGAACACCGGGGAGCTGTTTTTT; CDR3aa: CASSLRWSGRKNTGELFF
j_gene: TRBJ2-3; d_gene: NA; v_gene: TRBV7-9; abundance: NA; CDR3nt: TGTGCCAGCAGCTTATCAGCAGGAGATACGCAGTATTTT; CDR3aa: CASSLSAGDTQYF
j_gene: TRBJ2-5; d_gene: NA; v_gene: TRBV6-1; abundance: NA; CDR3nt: TGTGCCAGCAGTGAGTTACAGGGATGGGGCGAGACCCAGTACTTC; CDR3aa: CASSELQGWGETQYF
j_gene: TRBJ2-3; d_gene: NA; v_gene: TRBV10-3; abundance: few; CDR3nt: TGTGCCATCAGTGGGGCCGGCGAAGATACGCAGTATTTT; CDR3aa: CAISGAGEDTQYF
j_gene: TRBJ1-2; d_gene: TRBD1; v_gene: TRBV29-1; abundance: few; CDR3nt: TGCAGCGTTGAGGGGACCGGGACAGGGGTTGGCTACACCTTC; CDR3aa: CSVEGTGTGVGYTF
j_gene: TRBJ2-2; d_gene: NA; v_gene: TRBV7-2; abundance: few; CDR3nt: TGTGCCAGCAGCGCCGGACTATCGAACACCGGGGAGCTGTTTTTT; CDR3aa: CASSAGLSNTGELFF
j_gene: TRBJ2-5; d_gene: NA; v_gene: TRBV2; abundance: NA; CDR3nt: TGTGCCAGCAGTGAGCGGACACTACCCGGAGAGACCCAGTACTTC; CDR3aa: CASSERTLPGETQYF
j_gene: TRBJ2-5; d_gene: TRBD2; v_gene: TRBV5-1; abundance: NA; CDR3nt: TGCGCCAGCAGCTTAGGGACTAGCGGGCGTGAGACCCAGTACTTC; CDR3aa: CASSLGTSGRETQYF
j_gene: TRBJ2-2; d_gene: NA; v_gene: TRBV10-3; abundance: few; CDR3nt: TGTGCCATCAGTGAACAACAGTGGAACACCGGGGAGCTGTTTTTT; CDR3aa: CAISEQQWNTGELFF
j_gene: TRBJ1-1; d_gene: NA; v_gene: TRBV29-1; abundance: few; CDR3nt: TGCAGCGTCGTCGACATCGTGAACACTGAAGCTTTCTTT; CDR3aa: CSVVDIVNTEAFF
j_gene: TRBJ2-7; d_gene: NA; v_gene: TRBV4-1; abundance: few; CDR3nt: TGCGCCAGCAGCCAGAACTACGAGCAGTACTTC; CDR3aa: CASSQNYEQYF
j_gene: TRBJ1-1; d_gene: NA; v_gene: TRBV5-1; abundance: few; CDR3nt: TGCGCCAGCAGCTTGGATCGGGGGACTGAAGCTTTCTTT; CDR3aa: CASSLDRGTEAFF
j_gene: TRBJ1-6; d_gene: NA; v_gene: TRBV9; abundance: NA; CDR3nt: TGTGCCAGCAACGGAGAAGCTTCACCCCTCCACTTT; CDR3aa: CASNGEASPLHF
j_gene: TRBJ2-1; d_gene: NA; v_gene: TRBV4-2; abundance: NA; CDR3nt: TGTGCCAGCAGCCAAGAGCAAGGGAGAGTCCGGAATGAGCAGTTCTTC; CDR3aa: CASSQEQGRVRNEQFF
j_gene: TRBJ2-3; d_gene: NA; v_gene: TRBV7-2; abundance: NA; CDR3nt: TGTGCCAGCAGCAGACAGATCACAGATACGCAGTATTTT; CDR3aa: CASSRQITDTQYF
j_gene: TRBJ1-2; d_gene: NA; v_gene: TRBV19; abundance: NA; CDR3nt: TGTGCCAGTAGTATTCTGGGAATGGGTGGCTACACCTTC; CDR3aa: CASSILGMGGYTF
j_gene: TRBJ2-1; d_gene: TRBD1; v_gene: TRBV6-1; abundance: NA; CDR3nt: TGTGCCGGAAGGGGGCTGCCAGGCGATGAGCAGTTCTTC; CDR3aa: CAGRGLPGDEQFF
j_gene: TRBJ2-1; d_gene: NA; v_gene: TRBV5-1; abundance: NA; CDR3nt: TGCGCCAGCAGCTTGGGACAGCAAAGCAATGAGCAGTTCTTC; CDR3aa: CASSLGQQSNEQFF
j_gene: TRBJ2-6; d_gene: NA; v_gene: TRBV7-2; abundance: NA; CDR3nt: TGTGCCAGCAGCCCCTCGACAGGAACCATCCTCTCTGGGGCCAACGTCCTGACTTTC; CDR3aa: CASSPSTGTILSGANVLTF
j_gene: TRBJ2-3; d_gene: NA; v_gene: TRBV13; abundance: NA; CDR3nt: TGTGCCAGCAGTCGATCCCCCGTCAGGGAAGAAACAGATACGCAGTATTTT; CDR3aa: CASSRSPVREETDTQYF
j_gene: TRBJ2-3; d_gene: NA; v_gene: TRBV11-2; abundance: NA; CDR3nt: TGTGCCAGCAGCCGGGACAGCACAGATACGCAGTATTTT; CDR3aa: CASSRDSTDTQYF
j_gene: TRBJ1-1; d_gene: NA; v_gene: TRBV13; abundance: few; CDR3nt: TGTGCCAGCAGCTTCCTAAAAGCATTGGGTCAAATGAACACTGAAGCTTTCTTT; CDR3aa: CASSFLKALGQMNTEAFF
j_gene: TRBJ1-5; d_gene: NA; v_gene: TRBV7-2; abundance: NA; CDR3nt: TGTGCCAGCAGCCGGGTGGTGGGGAGAAGTAGGAATCAGCCCCAGCATTTT; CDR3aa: CASSRVVGRSRNQPQHF
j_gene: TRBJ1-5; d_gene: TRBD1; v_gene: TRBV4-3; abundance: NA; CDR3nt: TGCGCCAGCAGCCAAAGACAGGGGGATCAGCCCCAGCATTTT; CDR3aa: CASSQRQGDQPQHF
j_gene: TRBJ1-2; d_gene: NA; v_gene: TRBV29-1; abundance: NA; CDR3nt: TGCAGCGTTGAAGAGAAGTCCGCCGATGGCTACACCTTC; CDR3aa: CSVEEKSADGYTF